This T cell receptor (beta chain) was recovered during a study of T cells in Graves' hyperthyroidism and ophthalmopathy. Overall study results and limits: Median prediction lead before ophthalmopathy onset was around seven months with the model.

Researchers took RNA transcripts and amplified the TCR beta CDR3 regions from them. With the HTBI primer set, the TCR CDR3 went through a first round of RT-PCR. TCRdb redid the calling of the multiplex PCR reads with MiXCR, one entry per CDR3 protein. The table shows 640,000 or so distinct CDR3 sequences, with 12% to 15% occurring only once. The germline CDR1 and CDR2 sequences are MDHEN and SYDVKM. This CDR3 is 12 amino acids long. V lost 0 bases to trimming and J lost 4 bases, with 3 bases between them. This clonotype was found many times. Its matching antigen is unknown. On the basis of clinical symptoms, serum thyroxine and TRAb, thyroid ultrasound and orbital computed tomography, diagnoses were made. PBMCs were collected from an approximately 9.5 ml volume of fresh peripheral blood.

The sequencing sample was made of blood. The receptor was derived from a woman between 18 and 30 years old with Graves' ophthalmopathy. The chain combines TRBV28 with TRBJ1-2; D is unclear. The CDR3 bases are TGTGCCAGCAGTTTATGGTCCTATGGCTACACCTTC. Its protein product is CASSLWSYGYTF.